These 27 T cell receptor beta chains originate from one sample sequenced in a study of cytomegalovirus exposure and HLA in healthy donors. Measured with immunoSEQ multiplex PCR; TCRdb has only the in-frame clones, and not every one. The table lists approximately 260,000 clones, approximately 86% of them singletons, with 0.95% to 1.1% in the top ten. The sample consisted of PBMCs. Receptors originate from a woman between 18 and 29 years old in good health and CMV-seronegative.

This chain connects TRBV29-1 to TRBJ2-4, with D perhaps matching TRBD1 (6 bases). The CDR3 runs 15 residues. CDR1 is SQVTM and CDR2 is ANQGSEA in the germline V gene. V was clipped by 1 base and J by 8 bases, with 18 bases between them. The CDR3 sequence is CSVEAPRRGRDIQYF. CDR3 nucleotides: TGCAGCGTTGAAGCCCCCCGCAGGGGACGGGACATTCAGTACTTC.

The genes are TRBV6-6 and TRBJ2-1, with 11 bases fitting TRBD2. CDR3 length: 16 residues. Germline V gives CDR1 MNHNY, CDR2 SVGAGI (reference sequence). The junction had 6 bases not matched to a gene; V was cut back by 6 bases and J by 2 bases. CDR3 protein: CASRPTSGSAYNEQFF. The CDR3 DNA reads TGTGCCAGCAGACCCACTAGCGGGAGCGCCTACAATGAGCAGTTCTTC.

The chain uses TRBV6-4 and TRBJ1-1; D is ambiguous. This CDR3 contains 15 residues. V gave up 3 bases and J gave up 2 bases, with 13 bases separating them. Germline values: CDR1 MRHNA, CDR2 SNTAGT. In nucleotides, the CDR3 is TGTGCCAGCAGTGAAACCGGACTGACTAACACTGAAGCTTTCTTT. It translates to CASSETGLTNTEAFF.

The chain combines TRBV6-5 with TRBJ2-5; D remains unclear. Trimming pared 5 bases from V and 5 bases from J, leaving 12 bases between. Germline assignment: CDR1 MNHEY and CDR2 SVGAGI. CDR3 length: 13 amino acids. CDR3 amino acids: CASSPNPVETQYF. The CDR3 DNA follows: TGTGCCAGCAGTCCCAATCCAGTCGAGACCCAGTACTTC.

This clone was detected only a few times. The chain couples TRBV5-4 to TRBJ1-2; TRBD1 might be the D (5 bases). The germline CDR1 and CDR2 sequences are SGHNT and YYREEE (reference sequence). The CDR3 has 14 residues. Trimming left V 0 bases short and J 4 bases short, with 10 bases between. The CDR3 region has the DNA TGTGCCAGCAGCTTGGAACGGACACCCTATGGCTACACCTTC. The encoded protein is CASSLERTPYGYTF.

V usage is TRBV9 and J usage is TRBJ1-2; 9 nucleotides agree with TRBD1. From germline, CDR1 is SGDLS and CDR2 YYNGEE. The CDR3 is 14 residues long. V dropped 3 bases and J dropped 5; count of bases not matched to a gene: 5. The CDR3 reads CASSGPGQGYGYTF. Here the CDR3 DNA reads TGTGCCAGCAGCGGACCGGGACAGGGATATGGCTACACCTTC. Variable domain in full (rest from reference TRBV9 and TRBJ1-2): DSGVTQTPKHLITATGQRVTLRCSPRSGDLSVYWYQQSLDQGLQFLIQYYNGEERAKGNILERFSAQQFPDLHSELNLSSLELGDSALYFCASSGPGQGYGYTFGSGTRLTVV.

This chain joins TRBV30 and TRBJ1-6; 8 nucleotides line up with TRBD1. CDR3 length: 15 residues. The J segment lost 10 bases and the V segment lost 5 bases, leaving 13 bases of the junction unmatched. The germline V gene has CDR1 GTSNPN and CDR2 SVGIG (reference sequence). This chain's CDR3 is CAWVSGQGSYSPLHF. DNA of the CDR3: TGTGCCTGGGTATCAGGACAGGGAAGTTACTCACCCCTCCACTTT.

The V and J genes are TRBV7-2 and TRBJ1-2, with 7 positions matching TRBD1. Germline V gene lookup returns CDR1 SGHTA and CDR2 FQGNSA. V shed 5 bases, J shed 3 bases, and the junction held 6 bases outside the gene matches. The CDR3 has 14 amino acids. CDR3 protein: CASSLLTGDYGYTF. For the CDR3, the DNA is TGTGCCAGCAGCCTTCTCACAGGGGACTATGGCTACACCTTC.

This chain connects TRBV5-1 to TRBJ1-1; TRBD1 is a possible D gene (6 bases). Looked up from germline, CDR1 is SGHRS and CDR2 is YFSETQ. The CDR3 totals 15 residues. V was trimmed by 0 bases and J by 5 bases, leaving 14 bases between them. The CDR3 reads CASSLDRVKLTEAFF. CDR3 sequence (DNA): TGCGCCAGCAGCTTGGACAGGGTTAAACTTACTGAAGCTTTCTTT.

The rearrangement uses TRBV6-4 and TRBJ1-2; D might be TRBD1 (6 bases). Trimming removed 0 bases at V and 6 bases at J, with 14 bases between. Germline V gene data show CDR1 as MRHNA and CDR2 as SNTAGT. CDR3 length: 15 residues. CDR3 region: CASSDSTGGGNGYTF. In nucleotides, the CDR3 is TGTGCCAGCAGTGACTCTACGGGGGGCGGGAATGGCTACACCTTC.

With respect to this clone: This CDR3 is also generated by other DNA sequences in the sample. J is TRBJ1-6 and V is TRBV7-3; D unresolved. Germline lookup yields CDR1 SGHTA and CDR2 FQGTGA. The V and J ends lost 2 bases and 7 bases respectively, with 9 bases between them. CDR3 length: 14 amino acids. CDR3 sequence: CASSLGTDNSPLHF. Here the CDR3 DNA reads TGTGCCAGCAGCTTAGGCACAGACAATTCACCCCTCCACTTT.

The DNA for the CDR3 is TGTGCCAGCAGGAGAATAACCGGGGGACTAGCGGCCTACAATGAGCAGTTCTTC. It translates to CASRRITGGLAAYNEQFF. This chain links TRBV2 with TRBJ2-1, with 11 bases lining up with TRBD2. This CDR3 comprises 18 residues. Germline lookup yields CDR1 SNHLY and CDR2 FYNNEI. V was pared by 6 bases and J by 2 bases, with 12 bases of the junction left unmatched.

This clone was found a few times. The V and J genes are TRBV19 and TRBJ2-7; TRBD2 aligns across 7 bases. The CDR3 has 15 amino acids. Germline loops: CDR1 LNHDA, CDR2 SQIVND (reference sequence). V lost 0 bases, J lost 3 bases, and 5 bases stayed unmatched. CDR3 bases: TGTGCCAGTAGTATAGATCTAACGGGGGGCTACGAGCAGTACTTC. This encodes CASSIDLTGGYEQYF.

This clone was seen a single time. The rearrangement joins TRBV30 to TRBJ1-2; 7 positions match TRBD1. Germline V gives CDR1 GTSNPN, CDR2 SVGIG (reference sequence). This CDR3 spans 15 amino acids. Unmatched junction bases numbered 12, after V lost 4 bases and J lost 4 bases. CDR3 sequence reads: CAWTDLTGYGYGYTF. The CDR3 coding sequence is TGTGCCTGGACTGACCTGACAGGGTACGGCTATGGCTACACCTTC.

This chain's CDR3 is CASSLAVAGVHGETQYF. The CDR3 DNA follows: TGTGCCAGCAGCTTAGCGGTAGCGGGAGTTCACGGGGAGACCCAGTACTTC. The chain recombines TRBV7-9 with TRBJ2-5; TRBD2 agrees at 9 bases. The ends lost 0 bases at V and 5 bases at J; junction bases unmatched: 10. The germline CDR1 and CDR2 sequences are SEHNR and FQNEAQ (reference sequence). The CDR3 length is 17 residues.

This rearrangement joins TRBV19 to TRBJ1-5, with TRBD1 matching over 7 bases. Trimming cost V 6 bases and J 6 bases; bases outside gene matches: 14. Germline CDR1 and CDR2: LNHDA and SQIVND (reference sequence). This CDR3 has 16 residues. CDR3 sequence (DNA): TGTGCCAGTAGGGTTCTGAACAGGGGAGTCCTTCAGCCCCAGCATTTT. Translating it yields CASRVLNRGVLQPQHF.

This rearrangement joins TRBV10-1 to TRBJ2-7; the D is unclear. The V end was cut by 4 bases, the J end by 3 bases, with 7 bases between. The CDR3 has 12 residues. The germline V gene encodes CDR1 WNHNN and CDR2 SYGVQD (reference sequence). CDR3 sequence: CASSVSSYEQYF. DNA of the CDR3: TGCGCCAGCAGTGTCTCCAGCTACGAGCAGTACTTC.

The rearrangement links TRBV7-9 to TRBJ1-1; the D gene is possibly TRBD1 (5 bases). Trimming took 1 base from V and 8 from J, leaving 14 bases between them. Germline loops: CDR1 SEHNR, CDR2 FQNEAQ (reference sequence). The CDR3 runs 14 residues. CDR3 nucleotide sequence: TGTGCCAGCAGCTTAGGATCCCAGGGCGACGAAGCTTTCTTT. Its translation is CASSLGSQGDEAFF.

The gene calls are TRBV5-1 and TRBJ2-7, with a tentative D call TRBD2 (6 bases). The germline CDR1 and CDR2 sequences are SGHRS and YFSETQ. The ends were cut back, 4 bases at V and 7 bases at J, with 18 bases in the middle. This CDR3 contains 14 residues. The CDR3 nucleotides are TGCGCCAGCAGCATCGGGACTCGCGCCGGAGAGCAGTACTTC. This encodes CASSIGTRAGEQYF.

This rearrangement joins TRBV4-1 to TRBJ1-5, with D unresolved. CDR3 size: 15 residues. Germline assignment: CDR1 MGHRA and CDR2 YSYEKL. Trimming removed 1 base at V and 0 bases at J, with 7 bases between. In DNA form, the CDR3 reads TGCGCCAGCAGCCAAGGGGCGAGTAGCAATCAGCCCCAGCATTTT. Amino acid sequence: CASSQGASSNQPQHF.

The V gene is TRBV27, the J gene TRBJ2-2; D not certain. In germline, CDR1 is MNHEY, CDR2 SMNVEV (reference sequence). V was pared by 5 bases and J by 0 bases, with 10 bases between. The CDR3 is 15 amino acids. CDR3 sequence (DNA): TGTGCCAGCAGTCCAGTTTTGACGAACACCGGGGAGCTGTTTTTT. Its translation is CASSPVLTNTGELFF.

This rearrangement joins TRBV19 to TRBJ2-3, with D tentatively TRBD2 (6 bases). The V gene's germline CDR1 is LNHDA and CDR2 SQIVND (reference sequence). The V end was cut by 7 bases, the J end by 0 bases, with 14 bases between. The CDR3 covers 15 residues. The CDR3 coding sequence is TGTGCCAGTAATGACCCGGGACTCAGCACAGATACGCAGTATTTT. This encodes CASNDPGLSTDTQYF.

This chain connects TRBV29-1 to TRBJ2-1; 8 bases line up with TRBD1. J gave up 0 bases and V 3 bases, and 16 bases lay outside the gene matches. This CDR3 has 19 residues. Germline assignment: CDR1 SQVTM and CDR2 ANQGSEA. The CDR3 loop reads CSVDPTGDRRWSSYNEQFF. The CDR3 nucleotides are TGCAGCGTTGACCCAACGGGGGACAGGAGATGGAGCTCCTACAATGAGCAGTTCTTC.

This clone has a handful of counts. V is TRBV5-5 and J is TRBJ1-2; 9 bases agree with TRBD1. Trimming cost V 5 bases and J 5 bases; bases outside gene matches: 13. This CDR3 is 16 amino acids long. The germline CDR1 and CDR2 sequences are SGHKS and YYEKEE (reference sequence). CDR3 loop: CASSSRVQGARYGYTF. The CDR3 DNA sequence: TGTGCCAGCAGTTCGAGGGTACAGGGGGCGCGGTATGGCTACACCTTC.

The chain has TRBV6-1 and TRBJ1-6; 7 nucleotides line up with TRBD1. The CDR3 is made up of 15 amino acids. J gave up 0 bases and V 8 bases, and 4 bases lay outside the gene matches. CDR1 is MNHNS, CDR2 SASEGT, per germline. The DNA for the CDR3 is TGTGCCAGCTGGGACAGATCCTCCTATAATTCACCCCTCCACTTT. Translated, it gives CASWDRSSYNSPLHF.

In its sample, this clone was seen a few times. The chain uses TRBV27 and TRBJ1-3; maybe TRBD1 (6 bases). Germline CDR1 MNHEY, CDR2 SMNVEV (reference sequence). V shed 6 bases and J shed 4 bases, with 10 bases lying between them. This CDR3 spans 13 amino acids. The CDR3 here is CASSRGAGNTIYF. DNA of the CDR3: TGTGCCAGCAGCAGGGGAGCCGGAAACACCATATATTTT.

The CDR3 DNA sequence: TGTGCCAGCAATCTAGGCCCGACAGTGCCTGATACGCAGTATTTT. Encoded protein: CASNLGPTVPDTQYF. This sequence joins TRBV9 and TRBJ2-3, with D tentatively TRBD1 (5 bases). V was trimmed by 6 bases and J by 6 bases, leaving 20 bases between them. The CDR3 runs 15 residues. In germline, CDR1 is SGDLS, CDR2 YYNGEE.